Sequencing of this T cell receptor beta chain was carried out in a study of metastatic and nonmetastatic thyroid tumors. Each patient came to thyroid surgery without any prior treatment (of any kind). TCRdb reanalyzed the PCR reads via MiXCR. The sample lists tens of thousands of clones, roughly 11% occurring once. The CDR3 contains 14 residues. CDR1 WNHNN and CDR2 SYGVQD come from the germline V gene (reference sequence). V was clipped by 6 bases and J by 4 bases; unmatched bases: 4. This clone appeared many times. The clonotype comes from a female donor with papillary thyroid cancer or a benign thyroid nodule (not recorded which). Some clones in this sample may be carry-over from other donors' samples. This rearrangement joins TRBV10-1 to TRBJ2-2; 8 bases align to TRBD1. Sequenced material: blood. This CDR3 reads CASRQGASTGELFF. CDR3 DNA: TGCGCCAGCAGGCAGGGGGCTTCCACCGGGGAGCTGTTTTTT.